The next 25 T cell receptor beta chains were all read from a single sample in a study of CD8+ T cells in alopecia areata. The authors extracted RNA and reverse transcribed it into cDNA as the sequencing template. Sequencing used immunoSEQ multiplex PCR; TCRdb keeps in-frame clones, though not all of them. The profile covers 100,000 to 150,000 clones, with over 50% appearing a single time and 4.5% taken by the ten largest. The source material was CD4+ T cells sorted from blood, sampled at week 0. These receptor sequences come from a human donor with alopecia areata.

The chain has TRBV29-1 and TRBJ2-7; D is unclear. Germline-derived CDR1 and CDR2 are SQVTM and ANQGSEA. This CDR3 is 13 amino acids long. Trimming shortened V by 4 bases and J by 0 bases, and 10 bases separated the two germline ends. The CDR3 here is CSVVRTSSYEQYF. The DNA for the CDR3 is TGCAGCGTTGTGAGGACGAGCTCCTACGAGCAGTACTTC.

The V gene is TRBV5-6, the J gene TRBJ1-5; possible D gene TRBD1, 6 bases. The CDR3 has 14 residues. Germline loops: CDR1 SGHDT, CDR2 YYEEEE. V lost 4 bases and J 6 bases, leaving 14 bases between the germline ends. The CDR3 spells CASSLDRRGQPQHF. CDR3 bases: TGTGCCAGCAGCCTCGACAGGCGCGGTCAGCCCCAGCATTTT. Together with reference TRBV5-6 and TRBJ1-5, the CDR3 gives the full variable domain: DAGVTQSPTHLIKTRGQQVTLRCSPKSGHDTVSWYQQALGQGPQFIFQYYEEEERQRGNFPDRFSGHQFPNYSSELNVNALLLGDSALYLCASSLDRRGQPQHFGDGTRLSIL.

Remarks on this clone: An end of the junction does not agree with germline; a read error may underlie this. V gene TRBV7-9 combines with J gene TRBJ2-5; a weak D match, TRBD2 (6 bases). CDR3 length: 13 amino acids. The V gene's germline CDR1 is SEHNR and CDR2 FQNEAQ (reference sequence). In DNA, the CDR3 is TGTGCCGGCAGCCCCTTAAACCCGGGGGCCCAGTACTTC. This encodes CAGSPLNPGAQYF.

In its sample, this clone was seen many times. V gene TRBV7-6 combines with J gene TRBJ2-2; 7 bases match TRBD2. Germline CDR1 is SGHVS and CDR2 is FNYEAQ. V trimming: 5 bases; J trimming: 3 bases; junction bases outside the gene matches: 18. The CDR3 runs to 19 residues. The CDR3 sequence: CASSSLGLLQRGDTGELFF. The CDR3 nucleotides read TGTGCCAGCAGCAGTTTAGGTCTACTACAGCGGGGCGACACCGGGGAGCTGTTTTTT.

The rearrangement uses TRBV9 and TRBJ1-4; TRBD1 matches 10 bases. The CDR3 runs to 14 residues. Germline values: CDR1 SGDLS, CDR2 YYNGEE. V shed 5 bases, J shed 7 bases, and the junction held 5 bases outside the gene matches. CDR3 loop: CASSGTGAREKLFF. Here the CDR3 DNA reads TGTGCCAGCAGTGGGACAGGGGCTCGTGAAAAACTGTTTTTT.

V gene TRBV30 combines with J gene TRBJ1-3; perhaps TRBD1 as D (6 bases). Germline-derived CDR1 and CDR2 are GTSNPN and SVGIG (reference sequence). The CDR3 has 14 amino acids. The germline V and J ends were trimmed by 2 bases and 0 bases, with 8 bases remaining between them. The CDR3: CAWSRGISGNTIYF. The CDR3 nucleotides read TGTGCCTGGAGTAGGGGGATCTCTGGAAACACCATATATTTT.

This chain joins TRBV2 and TRBJ2-1; D remains unclear. The CDR3 length is 15 residues. The V end was cut by 5 bases, the J end by 0 bases, with 11 bases between. Germline V CDR1 and CDR2: SNHLY, FYNNEI. The CDR3 nucleotides are TGTGCCAGCAGTTTTGGGCTTAGCTCCTACAATGAGCAGTTCTTC. Its protein is CASSFGLSSYNEQFF.

In its sample, this clone was seen a few times. V gene TRBV7-2 combines with J gene TRBJ2-2, with 11 bases fitting TRBD2. The germline V gene encodes CDR1 SGHTA and CDR2 FQGNSA. Trimming cost V 1 base and J 6 bases; bases outside gene matches: 1. CDR3 length: 15 amino acids. In DNA, the CDR3 is TGTGCCAGCAGCTTAGTAGCGGGAGGGGCCGGGGAGCTGTTTTTT. It encodes CASSLVAGGAGELFF.

This CDR3 is CASSQGVGSPLHF. The CDR3 DNA is TGTGCCAGCAGCCAAGGGGTAGGATCACCCCTCCACTTT. The J gene is TRBJ1-6, the V gene TRBV14, with D unclear. CDR1 and CDR2 (germline): SGHDN, FVKESK. V lost 1 base and J 10 bases, leaving 8 bases between the germline ends. The length of the CDR3 is 13 residues.

This clone has more than one count but fewer than ten. J is TRBJ2-7 and V is TRBV20-1; tentatively, D is TRBD2 (5 bases). The CDR3 totals 11 residues. The V end was cut by 6 bases, the J end by 11 bases, with 17 bases between. The germline V gene has CDR1 DFQATT and CDR2 SNEGSKA (reference sequence). The CDR3 loop reads CSAELLGNEYF. DNA for the CDR3: TGCAGTGCAGAACTACTAGGGAACGAGTACTTC.

The sample holds one count of this clone. This chain joins TRBV4-1 and TRBJ2-5; 8 bases are a match to TRBD2. Losses at the gene ends were 3 bases for V and 1 base for J; bases not matched to a gene: 4. Germline V gene data show CDR1 as MGHRA and CDR2 as YSYEKL. The CDR3 contains 15 residues. The DNA for the CDR3 is TGCGCCAGCAGCCAGAGACTAGCGCCCCAAGAGACCCAGTACTTC. It codes for CASSQRLAPQETQYF.

V gene TRBV15 combines with J gene TRBJ1-5; D may be TRBD1 (6 bases). This CDR3 is built from 14 residues. CDR1 is LNHNV, CDR2 YYDKDF, per germline (reference sequence). Trimming removed 0 bases from V and 4 bases from J, with 7 bases in between. The CDR3 DNA is TGTGCCACCAGCAGAGAACAGGGAAATCAGCCCCAGCATTTT. This encodes CATSREQGNQPQHF.

The chain carries TRBV9 and TRBJ2-5; unclear D gene. V lost 0 bases and J lost 9, with 9 bases in between. Germline lookup yields CDR1 SGDLS and CDR2 YYNGEE. The CDR3 spans 12 residues. The CDR3 region has the DNA TGTGCCAGCAGCGTAGGTGACGCTCCCCAGTACTTC. The encoded protein is CASSVGDAPQYF.

V usage is TRBV30 and J usage is TRBJ2-1; 9 nucleotides align to TRBD2. The germline V gene encodes CDR1 GTSNPN and CDR2 SVGIG (reference sequence). The V segment lost 4 bases and the J segment 4 bases; nucleotides outside the gene matches: 8. CDR3 length: 15 amino acids. CDR3 sequence (DNA): TGTGCCTGGACCCGTCGCGGGAGGGGGTACAATGAGCAGTTCTTC. It is translated as CAWTRRGRGYNEQFF.

The genes are TRBV27 and TRBJ1-6; D unresolved. Trimming left V 3 bases short and J 7 bases short, with 7 bases between. The length of the CDR3 is 13 residues. Germline CDR1 reads MNHEY; CDR2 reads SMNVEV (reference sequence). In nucleotides, the CDR3 is TGTGCCAGCAGTTTTGTAATCAATTCACCCCTCCACTTT. This sequence encodes CASSFVINSPLHF.

The chain has TRBV13 and TRBJ1-3; D not resolved. The CDR3 has 15 residues. V gave up 0 bases and J gave up 4 bases, with 10 bases separating them. Germline V CDR1 and CDR2: PRHDT, FYEKMQ (reference sequence). CDR3 sequence: CASSLGALSGNTIYF. The CDR3 DNA sequence: TGTGCCAGCAGCTTAGGTGCTCTCTCAGGAAACACCATATATTTT.

This clone was detected a few times. The genes are TRBV19 and TRBJ2-2, with TRBD1 matching 7 bases. From germline, CDR1 is LNHDA and CDR2 SQIVND (reference sequence). V gave up 3 bases and J gave up 0 bases; unmatched junction bases: 1. There are 15 residues in the CDR3. In DNA form, the CDR3 reads TGTGCCAGTAGTATGGGACAGTCGAACACCGGGGAGCTGTTTTTT. This sequence encodes CASSMGQSNTGELFF.

The chain recombines TRBV5-1 with TRBJ2-7; 10 positions agree with TRBD1. Germline V gene sequence: CDR1 SGHRS, CDR2 YFSETQ. The V gene end was trimmed by 2 bases and the J gene end by 1 base; junction bases not matched to a gene: 15. This CDR3 has 19 amino acids. The CDR3 here is CASSFGTGDSIGRSYEQYF. CDR3 in DNA: TGCGCCAGCAGCTTCGGGACAGGGGACTCCATTGGGAGATCCTACGAGCAGTACTTC.

The genes are TRBV5-1 and TRBJ2-5; possibly TRBD1 for D (6 bases). Germline V CDR1 and CDR2: SGHRS, YFSETQ. The CDR3 spans 14 residues. V was clipped by 0 bases and J by 9 bases, with 15 bases between them. The CDR3 spells CASSLGDTEGSQYF. For the CDR3, the DNA is TGCGCCAGCAGCTTGGGGGACACCGAGGGGTCCCAGTACTTC.

The J gene is TRBJ1-2, the V gene TRBV18; 7 nucleotides line up with TRBD1. Germline trimming cut 2 bases from V and 6 bases from J; bases unmatched to any gene: 9. The CDR3 consists of 15 residues. From germline, CDR1 is KGHSH and CDR2 LQKENI. The CDR3 bases are TGTGCCAGCTCACCAAGGGAGTCAGGGGGTGATGGCTACACCTTC. Its translation is CASSPRESGGDGYTF.

The CDR3 spells CASSPQVYQREGVYEQYF. In DNA, the CDR3 is TGTGCCAGCAGCCCCCAAGTCTACCAGCGGGAGGGTGTCTACGAGCAGTACTTC. The chain has TRBV7-9 and TRBJ2-7; TRBD2 aligns across 10 bases. CDR1 and CDR2 from the germline V gene are SEHNR and FQNEAQ (reference sequence). The CDR3 length is 18 residues. With V trimmed by 5 bases and J by 3 bases, 16 bases remained unmatched.

The chain joins TRBV4-2 to TRBJ2-1; TRBD2 aligns across 7 bases. Trimming removed 4 bases from V and 8 bases from J; junction bases left unmatched: 8. Germline V CDR1 and CDR2: LGHNA, YNFKEQ. This CDR3 is built from 14 residues. The DNA of the CDR3 is TGTGCCAGCAGCCCGAGGACTAGGGCGGATGAGCAGTTCTTC. This codes for CASSPRTRADEQFF.

CDR3 sequence (DNA): TGTGCCAGCTCACCTGAGAGTACTAGAGATACGCAGTATTTT. It translates to CASSPESTRDTQYF. This chain connects TRBV18 to TRBJ2-3, with D perhaps TRBD2 (5 bases). The V end was cut by 3 bases, the J end by 5 bases, with 12 bases between. This CDR3 has 14 residues. The V gene's germline CDR1 is KGHSH and CDR2 LQKENI.

This clone has more than one count but fewer than ten. V is TRBV6-5 and J is TRBJ2-7; possible D gene TRBD2, 6 bases. The CDR3 spans 14 residues. From germline, CDR1 is MNHEY and CDR2 SVGAGI. V was cut by 4 bases and J by 7 bases, with 17 bases left in between. The CDR3 region has the DNA TGTGCCAGCAGTTTTCTCGGGGGTACGGGAGAGCAGTACTTC. Encoded protein: CASSFLGGTGEQYF.

This clone was observed a few times. The chain uses TRBV7-2 and TRBJ1-2, with D tentatively TRBD1 (6 bases). This CDR3 comprises 15 residues. Trimming pared 1 base from V and 6 bases from J, leaving 15 bases between. In germline, CDR1 is SGHTA, CDR2 FQGNSA. CDR3 residues: CASSLGIGGADGYTF. The CDR3, as DNA: TGTGCCAGCAGCTTAGGAATCGGGGGCGCCGATGGCTACACCTTC. The full variable domain, with the rest looked up from reference TRBV7-2 and TRBJ1-2, is GAGVSQSPSNKVTEKGKDVELRCDPISGHTALYWYRQSLGQGLEFLIYFQGNSAPDKSGLPSDRFSAERTGGSVSTLTIQRTQQEDSAVYLCASSLGIGGADGYTFGSGTRLTVV.